Below, 22 T cell receptor beta chains from the same sample are listed, as sequenced in a study of T-cell memory formation after mild COVID-19. TCRdb redid the calling of the 5' RACE reads with MiXCR, one entry per CDR3 protein. Of fewer than 200,000 distinct CDR3 sequences listed, 10% to 15% are singletons. The sequencing input was PBMCs or a T cell subset sorted from them (not recorded which). The receptors were gathered from a man between 18 and 35 years old who had mild COVID-19 (a few samples of this study predate the infection). Cell type and time point are not known.

The J gene is TRBJ1-2, the V gene TRBV20-1, with D maybe TRBD1 (5 bases). Between the trimmed V and J ends, which lost 0 bases and 8 bases, there was a span of 16 bases. This CDR3 is 14 amino acids long. The germline gives CDR1 DFQATT, CDR2 SNEGSKA (reference sequence). CDR3 nucleotide sequence: TGCAGTGCTAGAGAGGGTGGGGACCTGGGGGGCTACACCTTC. Its translation is CSAREGGDLGGYTF.

This clonotype was detected many times. The chain carries TRBV4-3 and TRBJ1-6, with 8 bases matching TRBD1. The CDR3 covers 15 residues. Trimming took 5 bases from V and 6 from J; bases not matched to a gene: 6. The V gene's germline CDR1 is LGHNA and CDR2 YSLEER. Written as DNA, the CDR3 is TGCGCCAGCAGCTACGGACAGGGAACTAATTCACCCCTCCACTTT. It specifies CASSYGQGTNSPLHF.

This chain joins TRBV7-6 and TRBJ2-1; 7 positions agree with TRBD1. Germline CDR1 SGHVS, CDR2 FNYEAQ. Trimming at V came to 4 bases and at J to 0 bases, leaving 3 bases not matched to a gene. The CDR3 extends over 15 amino acids. The CDR3, as DNA: TGTGCCAGCAGCTCGAGGACAGGCTCCTACAATGAGCAGTTCTTC. Amino acids: CASSSRTGSYNEQFF.

This clonotype occurred many times. This chain's CDR3 is CAISLGQKETQYF. The CDR3 bases are TGTGCCATCAGTTTGGGACAGAAGGAGACCCAGTACTTC. V gene TRBV10-3 combines with J gene TRBJ2-5; 7 nucleotides agree with TRBD1. The CDR3 is 13 amino acids. The germline V gene encodes CDR1 ENHRY and CDR2 SYGVKD. J was trimmed by 5 bases and V by 5 bases; bases with no gene match: 5.

V and J are TRBV15 and TRBJ2-1; possibly TRBD2 for D (5 bases). CDR3 size: 14 residues. V was pared by 0 bases and J by 16 bases, with 19 bases between. Germline CDR1 reads LNHNV; CDR2 reads YYDKDF (reference sequence). CDR3 DNA: TGTGCCACCAGCAGAGACCGGGCCGCACTAGGTGGTTTCTTC. Protein product: CATSRDRAALGGFF.

This clonotype was counted between two and nine times. The V gene is TRBV11-2, the J gene TRBJ2-5; D gene unclear. CDR3 size: 14 residues. Trimming cost V 5 bases and J 2 bases, with 12 bases left between them. Germline V gene lookup returns CDR1 SGHAT and CDR2 FQNNGV. The CDR3: CASSLTSPQETQYF. The CDR3 region has the DNA TGTGCCAGCAGCCTTACCAGCCCGCAAGAGACCCAGTACTTC.

The chain employs TRBV4-2 and TRBJ1-1; possibly TRBD1 for D (6 bases). Germline-derived CDR1 and CDR2 are LGHNA and YNFKEQ. The V end lost 0 bases, the J end lost 1 base, and 12 bases lay between the germline ends. This CDR3 is built from 16 residues. CDR3: CASSQDRDIPNTEAFF. The CDR3 DNA sequence: TGTGCCAGCAGCCAAGATCGGGACATACCGAACACTGAAGCTTTCTTT.

The genes are TRBV3-1 and TRBJ2-3; the match to TRBD2 covers 7 bases. Germline assignment: CDR1 LGHDT and CDR2 YNNKEL (reference sequence). V lost 0 bases, J lost 3 bases, and 15 bases stayed unmatched. This CDR3 contains 19 residues. The CDR3 protein is CASSQERLGLGGITDTQYF. DNA of the CDR3: TGTGCCAGCAGCCAAGAACGATTAGGCCTCGGGGGGATAACAGATACGCAGTATTTT.

There are many counts of this clonotype. The chain combines TRBV4-2 with TRBJ2-7; 7 bases fit TRBD2. This CDR3 is 14 amino acids long. J was trimmed by 3 bases and V by 1 base; bases with no gene match: 3. In germline, CDR1 is LGHNA, CDR2 YNFKEQ. This CDR3 is CASSQGGGGYEQYF. The CDR3 region has the DNA TGTGCCAGCAGCCAAGGTGGGGGGGGCTACGAGCAGTACTTC.

The table lists this clonotype with a few counts. V is TRBV4-1 and J is TRBJ2-7; TRBD1 agrees at 8 bases. Trimming at V came to 0 bases and at J to 2 bases, leaving 12 bases not matched to a gene. The CDR3 runs to 18 residues. Per the germline V gene, CDR1 is MGHRA and CDR2 is YSYEKL. CDR3 coding DNA: TGCGCCAGCAGCCAAGATGCCCCTTCGACAGGGGCCACCTACGAGCAGTACTTC. It yields the protein CASSQDAPSTGATYEQYF.

This clonotype was counted a few times. This sequence joins TRBV12-3 or TRBV12-4 and TRBJ1-1, with 9 bases lining up with TRBD1. The CDR3 has 15 residues. V was clipped by 3 bases and J by 5 bases; unmatched bases: 7. The CDR3 region has the DNA TGTGCCAGCAGTTTTACAGGGGGCTTACGAACTGAAGCTTTCTTT. Its translation: CASSFTGGLRTEAFF.

The V gene is TRBV5-1, the J gene TRBJ2-3; D assignment may be TRBD1 or TRBD2 (6 bases each). The CDR3 runs to 14 residues. Trimming shortened V by 4 bases and J by 8 bases, and 17 bases separated the two germline ends. Germline CDR1 is SGHRS and CDR2 is YFSETQ. The CDR3 nucleotides are TGCGCCAGCAGCCTATCCCCAGGGGAGGTTACGCAGTATTTT. It translates to CASSLSPGEVTQYF.

This clonotype has more than one count but fewer than ten. This chain uses TRBV5-1 with TRBJ2-5, with 10 bases fitting TRBD2. Germline V lookup: CDR1 SGHRS, CDR2 YFSETQ. V lost 5 bases, J lost 2 bases, and 6 bases stayed unmatched. The CDR3 is 15 amino acids. This CDR3 is CASSSLAGVQETQYF. CDR3 DNA: TGCGCCAGCAGTTCGCTAGCGGGGGTTCAAGAGACCCAGTACTTC.

This CDR3 reads CASSVIQGSTEAFF. Written as DNA, the CDR3 is TGTGCCAGCAGCGTAATCCAGGGGAGCACTGAAGCTTTCTTT. This rearrangement joins TRBV9 to TRBJ1-1; possibly TRBD1 for D (6 bases). Germline V gene data show CDR1 as SGDLS and CDR2 as YYNGEE. Between the trimmed V and J ends, which lost 1 base and 4 bases, there was a span of 11 bases. The CDR3 is 14 residues long.

The chain links TRBV3-1 to TRBJ1-3; D gene uncertain. The V gene's germline CDR1 is LGHDT and CDR2 YNNKEL (reference sequence). The length of the CDR3 is 12 residues. With 4 bases removed from V and 6 bases from J, the gap between germline ends came to 7 bases. CDR3 coding DNA: TGTGCCAGCAGCCGACGACCAAACACCATATATTTT. Translating it yields CASSRRPNTIYF.

This clonotype appeared a few times. The chain links TRBV18 to TRBJ1-3; TRBD1 matches at 7 bases. The V segment lost 4 bases and the J segment 3 bases; nucleotides outside the gene matches: 9. This CDR3 has 16 residues. The germline CDR1 and CDR2 sequences are KGHSH and LQKENI. The CDR3 loop reads CASSLGQSGVGNTIYF. DNA of the CDR3: TGTGCCAGCTCACTGGGACAGTCGGGAGTTGGAAACACCATATATTTT.

This rearrangement joins TRBV10-3 to TRBJ1-5; TRBD1 matches at 7 bases. The germline gives CDR1 ENHRY, CDR2 SYGVKD. The V and J ends lost 4 bases and 1 base, in that order; junction bases with no gene match: 4. This CDR3 contains 15 residues. CDR3 nucleotide sequence: TGTGCCATCAGTGCGCGGGGACAGAGCAATCAGCCCCAGCATTTT. It yields the protein CAISARGQSNQPQHF.

This clonotype appeared a few times. The V gene is TRBV4-3, the J gene TRBJ2-2, with D hard to call. Between the trimmed V and J ends, which lost 0 bases and 3 bases, there was a span of 5 bases. CDR3 length: 14 amino acids. The germline V gene has CDR1 LGHNA and CDR2 YSLEER. CDR3 sequence reads: CASSQDYYTGELFF. The CDR3, as DNA: TGCGCCAGCAGCCAAGACTACTACACCGGGGAGCTGTTTTTT.

This rearrangement joins TRBV6-5 to TRBJ1-1; D may be TRBD1 (6 bases). V lost 6 bases to trimming and J lost 4 bases, with 18 bases between them. CDR1 and CDR2 from the germline V gene are MNHEY and SVGAGI. CDR3 length: 15 amino acids. CDR3 coding DNA: TGTGCCAGCAGGAGAACGGGACACGGAATCACTGAAGCTTTCTTT. Its translation: CASRRTGHGITEAFF.

The chain carries TRBV7-9 and TRBJ2-3, with TRBD2 matching over 11 bases. CDR1 and CDR2 from the germline V gene are SEHNR and FQNEAQ (reference sequence). Trimming cost V 3 bases and J 5 bases; bases outside gene matches: 1. There are 14 residues in the CDR3. The CDR3 reads CASSFGTSGDTQYF. CDR3 coding DNA: TGTGCCAGCAGCTTTGGGACTAGCGGAGATACGCAGTATTTT.

This clonotype was observed at least ten times. This rearrangement joins TRBV5-4 to TRBJ2-3; D possibly corresponds to TRBD1 (5 bases). The CDR3 has 18 amino acids. Germline assignment: CDR1 SGHNT and CDR2 YYREEE (reference sequence). V lost 1 base to trimming and J lost 2 bases, with 20 bases between them. The CDR3 coding sequence is TGTGCCAGCAGCTTGTCCCCAGGGTCACCATTGAACACAGATACGCAGTATTTT. This translates into CASSLSPGSPLNTDTQYF. The complete variable domain, with remaining parts taken from reference TRBV5-4 and TRBJ2-3, reads ETGVTQSPTHLIKTRGQQVTLRCSSQSGHNTVSWYQQALGQGPQFIFQYYREEENGRGNFPPRFSGLQFPNYSSELNVNALELDDSALYLCASSLSPGSPLNTDTQYFGPGTRLTVL.

This clonotype was counted many times. This sequence joins TRBV5-1 and TRBJ2-5, with D maybe TRBD1 (5 bases). V was clipped by 0 bases and J by 5 bases, with 11 bases between them. The germline CDR1 and CDR2 sequences are SGHRS and YFSETQ. This CDR3 has 14 amino acids. The CDR3 nucleotides read TGCGCCAGCAGCTTGGAGCAGGGAAGGGAGACCCAGTACTTC. Its translation is CASSLEQGRETQYF.